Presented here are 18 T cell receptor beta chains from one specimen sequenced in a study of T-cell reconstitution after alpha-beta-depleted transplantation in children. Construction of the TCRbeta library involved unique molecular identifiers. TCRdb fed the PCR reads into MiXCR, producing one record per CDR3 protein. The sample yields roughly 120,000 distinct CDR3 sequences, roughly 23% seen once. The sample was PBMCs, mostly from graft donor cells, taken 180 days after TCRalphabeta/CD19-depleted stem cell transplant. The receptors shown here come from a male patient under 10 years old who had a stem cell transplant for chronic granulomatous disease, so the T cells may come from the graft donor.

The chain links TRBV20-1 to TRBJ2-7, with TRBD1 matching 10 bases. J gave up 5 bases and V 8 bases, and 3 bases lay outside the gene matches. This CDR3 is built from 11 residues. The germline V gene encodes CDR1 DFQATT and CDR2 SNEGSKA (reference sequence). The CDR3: CSSGQGHEQYF. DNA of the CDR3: TGCAGTTCGGGACAGGGGCACGAGCAGTACTTC.

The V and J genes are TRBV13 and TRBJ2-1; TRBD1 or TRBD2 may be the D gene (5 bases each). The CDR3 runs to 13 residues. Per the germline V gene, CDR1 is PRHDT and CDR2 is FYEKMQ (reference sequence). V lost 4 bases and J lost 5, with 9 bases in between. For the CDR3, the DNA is TGTGCCAGCAGCTACCGGGGACACAATGAGCAGTTCTTC. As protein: CASSYRGHNEQFF.

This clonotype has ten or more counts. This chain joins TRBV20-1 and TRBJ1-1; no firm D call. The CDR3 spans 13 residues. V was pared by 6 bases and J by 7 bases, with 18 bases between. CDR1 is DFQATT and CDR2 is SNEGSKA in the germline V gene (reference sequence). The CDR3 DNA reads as TGCAGTGCCCGACCCTTAAGCTTATATGAAGCTTTCTTT. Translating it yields CSARPLSLYEAFF.

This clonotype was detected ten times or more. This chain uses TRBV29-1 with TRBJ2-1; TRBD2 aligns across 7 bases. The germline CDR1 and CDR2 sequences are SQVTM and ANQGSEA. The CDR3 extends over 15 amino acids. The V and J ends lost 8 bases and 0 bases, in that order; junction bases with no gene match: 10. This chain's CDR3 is CSTRGEGSSYNEQFF. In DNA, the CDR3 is TGCAGCACCCGAGGGGAGGGGAGCTCCTACAATGAGCAGTTCTTC.

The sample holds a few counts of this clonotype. In DNA form, the CDR3 reads TGTGCCAGCAGTTACGGCCCAGCGAACGAGCAGTACTTC. Residues: CASSYGPANEQYF. The chain links TRBV6-5 to TRBJ2-7; D is uncertain. CDR3 length: 13 amino acids. The V gene's germline CDR1 is MNHEY and CDR2 SVGAGI. Trimming took 2 bases from V and 5 from J, leaving 10 bases between them.

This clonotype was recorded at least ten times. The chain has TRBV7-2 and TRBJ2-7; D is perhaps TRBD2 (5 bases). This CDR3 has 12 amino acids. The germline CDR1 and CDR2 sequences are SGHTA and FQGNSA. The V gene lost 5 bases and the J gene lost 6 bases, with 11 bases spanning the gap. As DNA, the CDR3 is TGTGCCAGCAGCCTTCTAGGGAGCGAGCAGTACTTC. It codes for CASSLLGSEQYF. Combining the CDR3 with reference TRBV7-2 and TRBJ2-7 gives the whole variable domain GAGVSQSPSNKVTEKGKDVELRCDPISGHTALYWYRQSLGQGLEFLIYFQGNSAPDKSGLPSDRFSAERTGGSVSTLTIQRTQQEDSAVYLCASSLLGSEQYFGPGTRLTVT.

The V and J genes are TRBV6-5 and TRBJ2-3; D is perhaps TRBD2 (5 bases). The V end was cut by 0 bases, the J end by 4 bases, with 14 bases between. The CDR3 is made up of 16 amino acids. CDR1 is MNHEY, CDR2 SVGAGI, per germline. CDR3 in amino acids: CASSYSIGRGADTQYF. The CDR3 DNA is TGTGCCAGCAGTTACTCTATTGGGAGAGGCGCAGATACGCAGTATTTT.

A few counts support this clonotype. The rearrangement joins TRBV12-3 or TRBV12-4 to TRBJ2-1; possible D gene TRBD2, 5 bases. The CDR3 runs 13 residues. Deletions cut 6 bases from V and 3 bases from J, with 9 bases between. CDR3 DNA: TGTGCCAGCAGCACTGCGGGCTACAATGAGCAGTTCTTC. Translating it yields CASSTAGYNEQFF.

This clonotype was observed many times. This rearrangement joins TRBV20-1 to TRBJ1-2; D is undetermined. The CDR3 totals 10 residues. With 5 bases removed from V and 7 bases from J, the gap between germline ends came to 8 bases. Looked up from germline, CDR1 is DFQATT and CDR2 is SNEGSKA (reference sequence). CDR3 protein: CSAYWGGYTF. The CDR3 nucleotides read TGCAGTGCTTATTGGGGTGGCTACACCTTC.

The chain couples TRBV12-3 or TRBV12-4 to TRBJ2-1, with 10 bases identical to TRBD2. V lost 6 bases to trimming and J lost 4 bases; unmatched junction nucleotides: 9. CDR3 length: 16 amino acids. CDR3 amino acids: CASSLSGRNLYNEQFF. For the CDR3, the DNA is TGTGCCAGCAGCCTTAGCGGGAGGAACTTGTACAATGAGCAGTTCTTC.

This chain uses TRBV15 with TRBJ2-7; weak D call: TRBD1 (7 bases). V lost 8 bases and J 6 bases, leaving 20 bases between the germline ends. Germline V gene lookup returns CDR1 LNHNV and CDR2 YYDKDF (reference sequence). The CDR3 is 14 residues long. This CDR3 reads CATGKYTGEAEQYF. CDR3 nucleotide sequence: TGTGCCACCGGAAAATATACAGGGGAGGCCGAGCAGTACTTC.

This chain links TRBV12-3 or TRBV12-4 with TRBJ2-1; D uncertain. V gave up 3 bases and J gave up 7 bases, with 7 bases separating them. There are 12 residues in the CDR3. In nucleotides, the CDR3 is TGTGCCAGCAGTTTTTATGGGAATGAGCAGTTCTTC. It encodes CASSFYGNEQFF.

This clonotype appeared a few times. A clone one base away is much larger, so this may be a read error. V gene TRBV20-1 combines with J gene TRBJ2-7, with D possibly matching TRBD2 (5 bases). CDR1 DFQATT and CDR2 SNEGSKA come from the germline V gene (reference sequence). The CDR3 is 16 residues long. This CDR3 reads CCASRDTGSFSYEQYF. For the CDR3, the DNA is TGCTGTGCTAGCCGCGACACCGGGTCCTTTTCCTACGAGCAGTACTTC.

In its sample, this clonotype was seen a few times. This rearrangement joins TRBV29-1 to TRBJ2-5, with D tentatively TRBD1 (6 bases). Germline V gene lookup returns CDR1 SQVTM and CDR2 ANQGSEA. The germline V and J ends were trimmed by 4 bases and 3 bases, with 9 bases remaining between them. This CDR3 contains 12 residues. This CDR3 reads CSVGQAKETQYF. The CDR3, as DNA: TGCAGCGTTGGACAGGCAAAAGAGACCCAGTACTTC.

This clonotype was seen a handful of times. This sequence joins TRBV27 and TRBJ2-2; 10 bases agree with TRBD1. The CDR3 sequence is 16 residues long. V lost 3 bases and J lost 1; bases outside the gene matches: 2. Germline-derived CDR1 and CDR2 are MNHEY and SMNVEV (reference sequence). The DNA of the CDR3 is TGTGCCAGCAGTTTGGACAGGGGGTGGAACACCGGGGAGCTGTTTTTT. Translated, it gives CASSLDRGWNTGELFF.

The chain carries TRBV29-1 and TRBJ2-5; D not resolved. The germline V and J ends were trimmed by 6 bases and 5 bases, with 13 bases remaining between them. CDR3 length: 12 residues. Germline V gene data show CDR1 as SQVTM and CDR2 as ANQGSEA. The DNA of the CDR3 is TGCAGCGTGGCAGGCCTGGGGGAGACCCAGTACTTC. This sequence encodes CSVAGLGETQYF.

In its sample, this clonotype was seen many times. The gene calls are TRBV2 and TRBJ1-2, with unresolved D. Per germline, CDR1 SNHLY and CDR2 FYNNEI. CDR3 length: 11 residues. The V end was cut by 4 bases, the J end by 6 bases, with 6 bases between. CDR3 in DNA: TGTGCCAGCAGTGGCGGGGATGGCTACACCTTC. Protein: CASSGGDGYTF.

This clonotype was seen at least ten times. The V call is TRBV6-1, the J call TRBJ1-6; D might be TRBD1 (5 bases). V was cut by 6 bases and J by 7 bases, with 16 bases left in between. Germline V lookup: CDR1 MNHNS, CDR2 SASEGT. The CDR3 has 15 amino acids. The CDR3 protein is CASRTMTGQNSPLHF. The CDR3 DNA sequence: TGTGCCAGCAGAACAATGACGGGGCAAAATTCACCCCTCCACTTT.